In its sample, the clone carrying this TCR beta chain was seen many times. Its antigen is undetermined. TCRdb reprocessed the PCR reads via MiXCR and lists one record per CDR3 protein. The data hold roughly 320,000 distinct CDR3 sequences, with roughly a fifth observed a single time. These data originate in a study of molecular identifiers for immune sequencing clone quantification. The study's findings and limits: Spiked TCR RNA from one Jurkat cell reportedly showed up when mixed among around 1 million naive cells. Clone sizes could be underestimated for highly expanded clones when identical TCR molecules share a barcode.

V gave up 2 bases and J gave up 5 bases; unmatched junction bases: 11. The length of the CDR3 is 17 residues. Libraries of naive CD8 cells were prepared from around 18,000 to 910,000 sorted cells using 10%, 30% or 50% RNA. This TCR was sampled from a human donor in good health. Some libraries in this study had Jurkat cell RNA spiked in. The sequenced material came from naive CD8+ T cells from blood, with Jurkat cell RNA spiked in. The subset here: FACS-sorted CD8+CD4-CCR7+CD45RA+ naive T cells. V is TRBV12-3 or TRBV12-4 and J is TRBJ2-2, with 7 nucleotides matching TRBD2. The CDR3 loop is CASSLPWGRAKTGELFF. The DNA of the CDR3 is TGTGCCAGCAGTTTACCCTGGGGGAGGGCTAAAACCGGGGAGCTGTTTTTT.